This TCR beta chain was identified in a study of response to subunit inactivated influenza vaccine. From the RT-PCR reads, TCRdb called clonotypes with MiXCR, one entry per CDR3 protein. The data contain 500,000 to 550,000 distinct CDR3 sequences, around 8% of them singletons. For this clonotype: What it binds is unknown.

Points from the study as a whole: The authors put forward the suggestion that each seasonal influenza vaccination may bring in only a limited number of new T cells.

The sequence was obtained from a man aged 50-75 years who received an inactivated influenza vaccine. Sequenced here: PBMCs from blood, sampled roughly 24 months after vaccination.

CDR3 DNA sequence: TGCAGTGCGTCGGTGACAGGGGTGGAGACCCAGTACTTC. Protein: CSASVTGVETQYF. V usage is TRBV20-1 and J usage is TRBJ2-5; 8 bases line up with TRBD1. CDR1 is DFQATT and CDR2 is SNEGSKA in the germline V gene (reference sequence). V was clipped by 6 bases and J by 5 bases; unmatched bases: 8. This CDR3 is 13 amino acids long.